This entry features one T cell receptor (beta chain) sequence. The target of this receptor is not known. Base quality data are lacking; no much larger clone is found one base away. The cohort was made up of 650 to 700 healthy bone marrow donors. At the time of sampling, all cohort members were nominally healthy, though unrecorded immune exposures were likely present. The donor was CMV seronegative and belonged to the group of under 400 seronegative cohort members. A peripheral blood sample was provided by each donor, and peripheral blood mononuclear cells were used for TCR beta sequencing. Genomic DNA extraction from the blood cell samples was performed with the Qiagen DNeasy Blood Extraction Kit. Libraries came from the immunoSEQ multiplex PCR assay. For the multiplex PCR, a mixture combining 60 forward primers for TCR Vbeta segments and 13 reverse primers for TCR Jbeta segments was used. Amplification of the CDR3 region of rearranged TCR beta genes was performed with a multiplex PCR assay on genomic DNA. The amplified TCR beta libraries were sequenced on the Illumina HiSeq System as 87-base-pair reads. Turning to the authors' computational methods: A later analysis tallied around 80 million unique TCR beta chains across the approximately 670 repertoires, and about 12 million of those chains were shared by two or more donors. A nearest-neighbor algorithm error-corrected the raw reads and collapsed the reads into unique sequences, merging closely related sequences to remove PCR and sequencing errors. Alignment of CDR3 sequences to IMGT reference sequences was used to assign V, D and J gene segments. For a sequence to be retained, a match of at least six nucleotides to both a V gene segment and a J gene segment was required. A rearrangement was called productive if the CDR3 had no stop codons and remained in frame with V and J, and every other rearrangement was called non-productive. CDR3 was defined according to IMGT convention as the region running from the second conserved V-encoded cysteine to the conserved J-encoded phenylalanine. The earlier analysis of 500 to 600 of the donors excluded sequences that lacked an unambiguous match to a single V gene segment. In an earlier analysis of about 590 of the donors, a V segment was called functional when productive rearrangements were above 56.7%, and segregating when the standard deviation between donors exceeded 5%. A statistical classification framework was built to diagnose cytomegalovirus status from the catalog of TCR beta chain sequences. In a later analysis, V and J genes were assigned by comparing TCR nucleotide sequences against IMGT/GENE-DB human TR gene sequences. The TCRdist pipeline was used in a later analysis to assign CDR3 sequences and most-parsimonious VDJ recombination scenarios. A later analysis defined each TCR beta chain by its CDR3 amino acid sequence plus V-gene family, and excluded reads lacking a unique V-gene family. To address suspected cross-contamination and a sequencing artifact, a later analysis removed under 600 highly shared, low-generation-probability nucleotide sequences. In a later analysis, a clonal expansion index for each public chain was calculated from normalized within-repertoire ranks of inferred template counts. In a later analysis, generation probabilities were computed using a VDJ recombination model fitted to out-of-frame rearrangements, and the results were checked against IGoR. A later analysis scored TCR-TCR, TCR-HLA and TCR-CMV co-occurrence with hypergeometric tests, applying a repertoire-size bias correction to TCR pairs. In a later analysis, false discovery rates were estimated by permuting HLA or CMV assignments 20 times. In a later analysis, co-occurring TCRs were grouped using DBSCAN, and TCRdist sequence similarity was added for clustering within HLA-allele-positive subsets. Repertoires with fewer than 30,000 or more than 120,000 public chains, plus five repertoires with anomalous nucleotide sharing, were excluded from co-occurrence clustering. TCRdb re-hosts the immuneACCESS table, in-frame sequences only. Its copies lack some clones; in the studies checked, an unresolved V gene accounts for under half of them, and the cause for the rest is not known. The V and J calls and clone size were taken over from that table, and D and trimming were inferred from the DNA. This sample has some 200,000 clones in its table, and over 80% of those were observed once. The leading ten clones occupy roughly 0.71% of the sample.

The data were obtained in a study of cytomegalovirus exposure and HLA in healthy donors (dated by TCRdb to about 2017). In terms of the full investigation: An earlier analysis of approximately 640 of the donors reported 250 to 300 Gb of sequence data and more than 90 million unique TCR beta sequences from about 200 million T cells. In a later genetic analysis, genome-wide SNP genotypes for about three fifths of the roughly 670 donors were used, and that subset was treated as a discovery cohort. All discovery cohort repertoires had been generated using a single sequencing platform. A separate validation cohort of roughly 130 different subjects was used in addition to the 666-subject first cohort. The study aimed to test whether cataloging public T cell receptors could reveal signatures of past pathogen exposure. Four to six DR-DQ haplotypes were handled as single units for association and clustering, since linkage in the cohort was strong. The number of donors typed differed by locus, with roughly 620-630 for A, B, C, DRB1 and DQB1, roughly 520 for DQA1, approximately 580 for DPA1, and 400 to 490 for DPB1. An early release that covered fewer than 750 HLA-typed donors contained approximately 300 gigabases of sequencing data and 85 million to 100 million unique TCR sequences. Among about 390 genotyped donors of the cohort, an average of around 240,000 unique TCR beta nucleotide sequences were sequenced per donor, roughly a sixth of them non-productive. HLA typing covered class I and class II loci at four-digit resolution. Among the roughly 380 genotyped donors, around 81% belonged to the genetic ancestry cluster associated with self-reported Caucasian donors. Rather than using new phenotypic data, the later analysis identified candidate immune exposures from TCR beta sequences and from how often those sequences occurred across donors. Donor age, sex, ethnicity and CMV serostatus were compiled together with the repertoire data. An earlier analysis of 587 of the donors applied high-throughput TCR beta sequencing to assess whether each TCR beta V gene segment acted as functional or pseudogenic. To predict cytomegalovirus infection status, the study combined high-throughput TCR immunosequencing, statistical association of individual TCRs with disease status, and machine learning. Using immunosequencing, the study profiled T cell repertoires from about 650 subjects and related those repertoires to cytomegalovirus serostatus. A later analysis re-examined previously published TCR beta repertoires from 600 to 700 donors and added high-resolution HLA genotyping to investigate patterns of TCR occurrence. Here is what the overall study found, with its caveats: Most TCR sequences were observed very rarely across donors, whereas some public TCRs were present in many individuals. A later analysis associated about 17,000 TCR beta sequences with specific HLA alleles at a false discovery rate of 0.05. Presence/absence analyses assumed roughly uniform sequencing depth across donors, an assumption that may not hold. In a later genetic analysis, a missense DCLRE1C variant was associated with V-gene and J-gene trimming of TCR beta chains, and the association was replicated in an independent cohort. A further reported finding was that TCR beta sequences accurately predicted the HLA-A and HLA-B alleles for most subjects in the first cohort. Because some donors lacked HLA typing at each locus, the association tests relied only on the typed subset. In a later analysis, HLA-associated TCR beta chains were found to be more clonally expanded and to have lower generation probabilities than equally common non-associated chains. When HLA alleles, especially DR and DQ, strongly co-occurred, TCR associations were difficult to assign to individual alleles. In a later analysis, TCR association rates were found to vary across HLA loci, with the most associated TCRs seen for DRB1 alleles and the fewest for HLA-C alleles. An earlier analysis of approximately 570 of the donors showed that most TCR beta V segments appeared in productive rearrangements either about 87% or about 30% of the time, which broadly matched IMGT annotations. Most CMV-associated TCR beta chains appeared to be HLA-restricted in a later analysis, and the HLA associations seemed to be driven largely by CMV exposure. Cytomegalovirus status was reported to be diagnosed by the classifier with high specificity and sensitivity in both the original and validation cohorts. A cluster of highly shared sequence variants was judged likely to be a technical artifact of the sequencing pipeline. The study listed approximately 150 TCR beta chains as associated with cytomegalovirus. Compared with the roughly 700-donor mean, donors in an Asian-associated ancestry cluster had fewer N-insertions in productive TCRs, according to a later genetic analysis. Some IMGT-functional V segments, including TRBV6-2 and TRBV6-3, could not be distinguished by the 87-base-pair reads and were therefore excluded. The authors suggested that the approach could potentially be generalized to other disease states and immunological phenotypes. CMV serostatus was the only immune exposure information available for the cohort. Approximately 18 rarely observed V segments, including chromosome 9 orphons, were excluded from the earlier analysis of a few hundred of the donors because counts were too low. Several of the top co-occurrence clusters appeared to be linked to parvovirus B19, influenza, CMV and Epstein-Barr virus, according to a later analysis. Correlated functional status among segregating V segments might be attributable to linkage disequilibrium, but an unknown experimental factor could not be ruled out. Only TCR beta chains were sequenced in this cohort, and the absence of alpha or paired-chain data limited detectable features. In vitro tests confirmed that a few of the cytomegalovirus-associated TCR beta chains recognize cytomegalovirus antigens.

Including the terminal cysteine and phenylalanine, the CDR3 comprises 13 residues. Only CDR3 DNA is held: 39 bases, read in frame from base 1. Here V drops 1 base and J drops 7 bases, and the junction holds 6 bases not matched to any gene. For CDR1 and CDR2, the germline V gene (reference sequence) lists GTSNPN and SVGIG. Sequencing used PBMCs. The chain is encoded by TRBV30 joined to TRBJ1-2; 7 central nucleotides agree with TRBD1. The clonotype was recovered from a boy younger than 10 in good health and CMV-seronegative. DNA sequence: TGTGCCTGGAGTGGTGACAGGGTGAGTGGCTACACCTTC. It specifies CAWSGDRVSGYTF.